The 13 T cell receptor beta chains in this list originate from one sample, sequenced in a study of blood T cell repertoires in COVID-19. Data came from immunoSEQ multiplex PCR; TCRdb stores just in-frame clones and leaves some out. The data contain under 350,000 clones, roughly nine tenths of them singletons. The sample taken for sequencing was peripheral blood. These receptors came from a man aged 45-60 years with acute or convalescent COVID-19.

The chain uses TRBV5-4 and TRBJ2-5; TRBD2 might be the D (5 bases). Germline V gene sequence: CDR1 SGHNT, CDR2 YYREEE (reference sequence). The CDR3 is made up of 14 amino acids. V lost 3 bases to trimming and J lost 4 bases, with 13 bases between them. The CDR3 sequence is CASSSIAGPETQYF. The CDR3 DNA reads TGTGCCAGCAGCTCAATCGCGGGCCCAGAGACCCAGTACTTC.

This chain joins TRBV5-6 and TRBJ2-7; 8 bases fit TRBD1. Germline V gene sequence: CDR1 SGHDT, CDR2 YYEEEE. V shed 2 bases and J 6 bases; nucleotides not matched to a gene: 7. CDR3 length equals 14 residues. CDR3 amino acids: CASSLSYRGIEQYF. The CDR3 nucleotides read TGTGCCAGCAGCTTAAGTTACAGGGGGATCGAGCAGTACTTC. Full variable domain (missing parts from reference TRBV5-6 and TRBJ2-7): DAGVTQSPTHLIKTRGQQVTLRCSPKSGHDTVSWYQQALGQGPQFIFQYYEEEERQRGNFPDRFSGHQFPNYSSELNVNALLLGDSALYLCASSLSYRGIEQYFGPGTRLTVT.

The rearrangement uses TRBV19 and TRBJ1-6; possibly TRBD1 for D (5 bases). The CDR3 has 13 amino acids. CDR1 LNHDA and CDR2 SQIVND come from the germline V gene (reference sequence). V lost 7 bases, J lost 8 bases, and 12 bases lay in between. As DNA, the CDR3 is TGTGCCAGTAACGGGCAGGGCGATTCACCCCTCCACTTT. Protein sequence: CASNGQGDSPLHF. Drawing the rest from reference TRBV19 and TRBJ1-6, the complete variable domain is DGGITQSPKYLFRKEGQNVTLSCEQNLNHDAMYWYRQDPGQGLRLIYYSQIVNDFQKGDIAEGYSVSREKKESFPLTVTSAQKNPTAFYLCASNGQGDSPLHFGNGTRLTVT.

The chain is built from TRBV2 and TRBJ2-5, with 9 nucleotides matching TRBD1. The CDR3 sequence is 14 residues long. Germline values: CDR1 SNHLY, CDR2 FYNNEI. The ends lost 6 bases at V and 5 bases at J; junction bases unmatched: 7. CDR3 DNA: TGTGCCAGCAGAGGGACAGGGCTGGGGGAGACCCAGTACTTC. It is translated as CASRGTGLGETQYF.

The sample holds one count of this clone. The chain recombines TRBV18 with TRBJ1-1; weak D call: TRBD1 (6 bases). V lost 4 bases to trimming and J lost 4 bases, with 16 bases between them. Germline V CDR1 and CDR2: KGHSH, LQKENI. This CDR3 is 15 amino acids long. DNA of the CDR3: TGTGCCAGCTCACTAAAGGCAGGGGCCAGCACTGAAGCTTTCTTT. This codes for CASSLKAGASTEAFF.

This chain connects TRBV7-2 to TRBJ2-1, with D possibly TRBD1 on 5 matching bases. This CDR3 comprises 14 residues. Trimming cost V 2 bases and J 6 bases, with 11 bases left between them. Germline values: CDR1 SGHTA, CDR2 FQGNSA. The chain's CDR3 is CASSLRGLSNEQFF. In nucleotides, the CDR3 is TGTGCCAGCAGCTTAAGGGGTCTATCCAATGAGCAGTTCTTC.

CDR3 sequence (DNA): TGTGCCAGCAGCCGGGACAGGTGGTCGCAGTACTTC. Its translation is CASSRDRWSQYF. The chain has TRBV6-8 and TRBJ2-7; 8 positions match TRBD1. V dropped 6 bases and J dropped 9; count of bases not matched to a gene: 7. This CDR3 region has 12 residues. Germline V gene sequence: CDR1 MNHGY, CDR2 SAAAGT.

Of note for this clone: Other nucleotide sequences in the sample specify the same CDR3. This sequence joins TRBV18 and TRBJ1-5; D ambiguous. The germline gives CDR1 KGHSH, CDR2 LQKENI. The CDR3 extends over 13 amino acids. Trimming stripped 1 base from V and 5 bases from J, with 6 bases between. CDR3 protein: CASSPQGDQPQHF. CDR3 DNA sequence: TGTGCCAGCTCACCACAGGGAGATCAGCCCCAGCATTTT. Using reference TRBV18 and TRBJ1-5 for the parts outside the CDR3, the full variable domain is NAGVMQNPRHLVRRRGQEARLRCSPMKGHSHVYWYRQLPEEGLKFMVYLQKENIIDESGMPKERFSAEFPKEGPSILRIQQVVRGDSAAYFCASSPQGDQPQHFGDGTRLSIL.

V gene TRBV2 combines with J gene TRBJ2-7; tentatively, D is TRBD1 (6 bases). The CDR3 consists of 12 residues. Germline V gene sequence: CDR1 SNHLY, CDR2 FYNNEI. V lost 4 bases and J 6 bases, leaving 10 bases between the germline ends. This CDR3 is CASSGLGAEQYF. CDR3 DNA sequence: TGTGCCAGCAGTGGGTTGGGGGCCGAGCAGTACTTC.

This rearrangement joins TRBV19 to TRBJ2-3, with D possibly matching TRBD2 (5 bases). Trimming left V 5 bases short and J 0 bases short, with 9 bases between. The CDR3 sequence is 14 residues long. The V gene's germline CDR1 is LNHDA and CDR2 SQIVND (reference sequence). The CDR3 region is CASSSSPSTDTQYF. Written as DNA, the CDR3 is TGTGCCAGTAGTTCTAGCCCGAGCACAGATACGCAGTATTTT.

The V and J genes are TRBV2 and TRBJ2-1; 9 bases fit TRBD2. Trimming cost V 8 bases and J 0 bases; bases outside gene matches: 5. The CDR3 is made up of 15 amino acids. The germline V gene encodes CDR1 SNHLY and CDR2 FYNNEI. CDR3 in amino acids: CASQIAGASYNEQFF. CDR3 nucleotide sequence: TGTGCCAGCCAAATAGCGGGGGCCTCCTACAATGAGCAGTTCTTC.

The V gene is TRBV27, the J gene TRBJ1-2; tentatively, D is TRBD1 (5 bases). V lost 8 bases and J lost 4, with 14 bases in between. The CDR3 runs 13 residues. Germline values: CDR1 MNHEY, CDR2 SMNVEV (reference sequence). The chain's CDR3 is CASSLGGSYGYTF. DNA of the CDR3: TGTGCCAGCTCACTGGGGGGGAGCTATGGCTACACCTTC.

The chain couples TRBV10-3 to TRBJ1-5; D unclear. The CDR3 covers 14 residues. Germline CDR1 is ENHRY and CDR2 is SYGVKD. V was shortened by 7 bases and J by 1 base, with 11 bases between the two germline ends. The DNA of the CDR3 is TGTGCCATCAAGGGAGAGACGAGCAATCAGCCCCAGCATTTT. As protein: CAIKGETSNQPQHF.